The T cell receptor (beta chain) described here comes from a study of technical replicates of blood from several donors. The assay was immunoSEQ multiplex PCR, and TCRdb's table has in-frame clones only and misses some. The sample lists over 70,000 clones, 96% occurring once. Unmatched junction bases numbered 4, after V lost 5 bases and J lost 3 bases. CDR1 and CDR2 from the germline V gene are SEHNR and FQNEAQ (reference sequence). CDR3 length: 13 residues. The chain recombines TRBV7-9 with TRBJ2-7; 7 nucleotides agree with TRBD1. This clonotype originated in a human donor in good health. Sequenced sample: T cells isolated from PBMCs. The CDR3 region has the DNA TGTGCCAGCAGCCCGGGACAGCTCTACGAGCAGTACTTC. This sequence encodes CASSPGQLYEQYF.